The clone carrying this TCR beta chain was observed a few times. Its antigen is undetermined. Constant-segment primers were used for 5'RACE, and the resulting TCR alpha and TCR beta cDNA libraries carried sample barcodes and UMIs. TCRdb re-called the 5' RACE reads through MiXCR, storing one row per CDR3 protein. The data contain 300,000 to 350,000 distinct CDR3 sequences, roughly an eighth of them singletons. The CDR3 is 15 residues long. Germline V gene data show CDR1 as SGHRS and CDR2 as YFSETQ. V was cut by 0 bases and J by 5 bases, with 11 bases left in between. This sample stems from a study of T-cell memory formation after mild COVID-19. Study outcomes and limitations: The pre-infection memory compartment contained some responding clones, suggesting cross-reactive memory joined. Contracting clones from day 15 to 85 showed balanced CD4/CD8; later expanders favored CD4+. Nothing confirmed that second-wave clones peaking on day 37 were specific for SARS-CoV-2.

This sequence was found in a young man who had mild COVID-19 (a few samples of this study predate the infection). Cell type and time point are not known. This sequence joins TRBV5-1 and TRBJ1-4, with D unresolved. The sample comprised PBMCs or a T cell subset sorted from them (not recorded which). CDR3 sequence (DNA): TGCGCCAGCAGCTTGGGCCCTACGGGGAATGAAAAACTGTTTTTT. Translation: CASSLGPTGNEKLFF. Based on the CDR3 plus reference TRBV5-1 and TRBJ1-4, the full variable domain is KAGVTQTPRYLIKTRGQQVTLSCSPISGHRSVSWYQQTPGQGLQFLFEYFSETQRNKGNFPGRFSGRQFSNSRSEMNVSTLELGDSALYLCASSLGPTGNEKLFFGSGTQLSVL.